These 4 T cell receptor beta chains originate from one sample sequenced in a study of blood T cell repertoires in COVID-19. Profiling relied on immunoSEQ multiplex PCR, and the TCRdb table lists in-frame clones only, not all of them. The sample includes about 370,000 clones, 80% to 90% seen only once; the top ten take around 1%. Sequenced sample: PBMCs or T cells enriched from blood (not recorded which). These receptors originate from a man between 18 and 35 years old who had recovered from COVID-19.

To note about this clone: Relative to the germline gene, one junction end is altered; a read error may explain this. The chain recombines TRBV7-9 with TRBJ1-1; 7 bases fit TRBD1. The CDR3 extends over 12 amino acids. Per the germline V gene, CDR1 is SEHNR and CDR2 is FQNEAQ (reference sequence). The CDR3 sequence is CTTGVVNTEAFF. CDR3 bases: TGCACCACAGGGGTCGTGAACACTGAAGCTTTCTTT.

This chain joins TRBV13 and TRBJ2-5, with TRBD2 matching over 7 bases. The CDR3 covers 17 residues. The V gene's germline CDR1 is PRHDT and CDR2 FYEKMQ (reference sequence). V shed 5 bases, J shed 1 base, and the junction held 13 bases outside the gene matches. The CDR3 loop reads CASSLFQGGALQETQYF. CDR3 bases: TGTGCCAGCAGCCTATTCCAGGGAGGGGCCCTCCAAGAGACCCAGTACTTC.

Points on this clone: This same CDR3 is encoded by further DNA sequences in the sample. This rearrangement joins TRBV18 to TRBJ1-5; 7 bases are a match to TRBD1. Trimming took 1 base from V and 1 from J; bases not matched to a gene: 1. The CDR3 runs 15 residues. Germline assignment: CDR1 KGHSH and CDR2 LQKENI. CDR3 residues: CASSPQGASNQPQHF. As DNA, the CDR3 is TGTGCCAGCTCACCACAGGGGGCCAGCAATCAGCCCCAGCATTTT.

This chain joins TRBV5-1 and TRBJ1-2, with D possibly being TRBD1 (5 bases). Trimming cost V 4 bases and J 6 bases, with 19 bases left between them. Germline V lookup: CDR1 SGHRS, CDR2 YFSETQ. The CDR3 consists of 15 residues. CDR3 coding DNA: TGCGCCAGCAGCCCGGAAGGGGTAAATTACCATGGCTACACCTTC. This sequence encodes CASSPEGVNYHGYTF.